One and the same sample provided the 19 T cell receptor beta chains below, sequenced in a study of cytomegalovirus exposure and HLA in healthy donors (TCRdb year 2017). Library generation was performed with the immunoSEQ multiplex PCR assay. For the multiplex PCR, a mixture combining 60 forward primers for TCR Vbeta segments and 13 reverse primers for TCR Jbeta segments was used. The table was pulled from immuneACCESS by TCRdb, which kept in-frame rearrangements only. Such tables lose some clones; where checked, under half of the loss comes from unresolved V genes, and the rest has no known cause. Recorded for this sample are 55,000 to 85,000 clones; around 72% of them occurred a single time. The ten largest clones represent 9.5% to 13% of the sample. The sequencing sample was made of PBMCs. The receptor set was obtained from a woman in her thirties or forties in good health and CMV-seropositive.

This clone was observed many times. The V and J genes are TRBV7-9 and TRBJ2-3; tentative D call: TRBD1 (6 bases). Trimming removed 5 bases at V and 5 bases at J, with 23 bases between. CDR1 and CDR2 (germline): SEHNR, FQNEAQ (reference sequence). The CDR3 extends over 17 amino acids. CDR3 residues: CASSTSAAGVFGDTQYF. In DNA, the CDR3 is TGTGCCAGCAGCACATCGGCGGCAGGGGTGTTTGGAGATACGCAGTATTTT.

V and J are TRBV7-9 and TRBJ1-6, with TRBD1 as a possible D gene (5 bases). Trimming stripped 1 base from V and 9 bases from J, with 13 bases between. The CDR3 is 15 amino acids. Germline lookup yields CDR1 SEHNR and CDR2 FQNEAQ (reference sequence). This chain's CDR3 is CASSLDASGASPLHF. The CDR3 DNA reads as TGTGCCAGCAGCTTAGACGCCAGTGGGGCTTCACCCCTCCACTTT.

CDR3 sequence reads: CASRAWDRVEETQYF. As DNA, the CDR3 is TGTGCCAGCAGGGCCTGGGACAGGGTGGAGGAGACCCAGTACTTC. This chain joins TRBV25-1 and TRBJ2-5; 9 nucleotides match TRBD1. This CDR3 is built from 15 residues. Losses at the gene ends were 6 bases for V and 5 bases for J; bases not matched to a gene: 10. From germline, CDR1 is MGHDK and CDR2 SYGVNS.

V and J are TRBV7-3 and TRBJ2-2; D is perhaps TRBD2 (7 bases). The CDR3 loop spans 15 amino acids. Per the germline V gene, CDR1 is SGHTA and CDR2 is FQGTGA. Trimming took off 1 base at V and 4 bases at J, with 10 bases between the two ends. CDR3 nucleotides: TGTGCCAGCAGCTTAATCGGGGGGCCCACCGGGGAGCTGTTTTTT. It is translated as CASSLIGGPTGELFF.

The chain is built from TRBV6-1 and TRBJ2-5; 7 bases are a match to TRBD2. The V gene end was trimmed by 6 bases and the J gene end by 5 bases; junction bases not matched to a gene: 6. In germline, CDR1 is MNHNS, CDR2 SASEGT. The CDR3 covers 13 residues. The CDR3 reads CASRWGGGETQYF. The CDR3 nucleotides are TGTGCCAGCAGATGGGGGGGTGGGGAGACCCAGTACTTC.

This clone has only one observation. V gene TRBV18 combines with J gene TRBJ2-7; TRBD2 matches 8 bases. CDR3 length: 17 residues. Germline V gene sequence: CDR1 KGHSH, CDR2 LQKENI. V shed 0 bases, J shed 2 bases, and the junction held 9 bases outside the gene matches. The CDR3 protein is CASSPPRGGDPTYEQYF. CDR3 nucleotides: TGTGCCAGCTCACCACCCCGGGGGGGGGATCCCACCTACGAGCAGTACTTC. Full variable domain (missing parts from reference TRBV18 and TRBJ2-7): NAGVMQNPRHLVRRRGQEARLRCSPMKGHSHVYWYRQLPEEGLKFMVYLQKENIIDESGMPKERFSAEFPKEGPSILRIQQVVRGDSAAYFCASSPPRGGDPTYEQYFGPGTRLTVT.

The rearrangement uses TRBV5-1 and TRBJ2-7, with 9 bases matching TRBD1. The V gene's germline CDR1 is SGHRS and CDR2 YFSETQ. The CDR3 sequence is 13 residues long. After removal of 4 bases from V and 3 bases from J, the junction contained 2 bases not matched to a gene. CDR3 DNA: TGCGCCAGCAGCCGGGACAGGGTCTACGAGCAGTACTTC. Residues: CASSRDRVYEQYF.

The chain recombines TRBV18 with TRBJ1-2; a possible D gene is TRBD1 (5 bases). Germline assignment: CDR1 KGHSH and CDR2 LQKENI. V gave up 3 bases and J gave up 3 bases, with 14 bases separating them. CDR3 length equals 15 residues. CDR3 region: CASSPTGGNDYGYTF. CDR3 in DNA: TGTGCCAGCTCACCCACAGGAGGGAATGACTATGGCTACACCTTC.

The chain is built from TRBV12-5 and TRBJ1-5, with D uncertain. Trimming cost V 1 base and J 7 bases, with 11 bases left between them. The CDR3 spans 14 residues. CDR1 LGHNT and CDR2 FRNRAP come from the germline V gene. The CDR3 DNA reads TGTGCTAGTGGTTTGGGAGCGAGTCGGCAGCCCCAGCATTTT. It specifies CASGLGASRQPQHF. Full variable domain (remainder filled in from reference TRBV12-5 and TRBJ1-5): DARVTQTPRHKVTEMGQEVTMRCQPILGHNTVFWYRQTMMQGLELLAYFRNRAPLDDSGMPKDRFSAEMPDATLATLKIQPSEPRDSAVYFCASGLGASRQPQHFGDGTRLSIL.

The rearrangement links TRBV5-1 to TRBJ2-3; 8 bases agree with TRBD2. The germline V gene has CDR1 SGHRS and CDR2 YFSETQ. V shed 1 base, J shed 3 bases, and the junction held 4 bases outside the gene matches. This CDR3 is 15 amino acids long. The CDR3 bases are TGCGCCAGCAGCTTGTTGCCTAGCGGGACAGATACGCAGTATTTT. It encodes CASSLLPSGTDTQYF.

The chain combines TRBV9 with TRBJ2-5; 8 bases agree with TRBD1. The CDR3 loop spans 17 amino acids. Germline V CDR1 and CDR2: SGDLS, YYNGEE. V dropped 4 bases and J dropped 5; count of bases not matched to a gene: 16. The CDR3 sequence: CASSPLRETGVRETQYF. As DNA, the CDR3 is TGTGCCAGCAGCCCTCTACGTGAGACAGGGGTGCGGGAGACCCAGTACTTC.

This clone was observed once. This chain links TRBV25-1 with TRBJ2-2, with 10 bases matching TRBD1. V lost 2 bases and J lost 3; bases outside the gene matches: 0. The CDR3 covers 15 residues. In germline, CDR1 is MGHDK, CDR2 SYGVNS. The CDR3 DNA reads as TGTGCCAGCAGTGAAGGGACAGGGGACACCGGGGAGCTGTTTTTT. Its protein is CASSEGTGDTGELFF.

The rearrangement links TRBV7-7 to TRBJ2-5; 7 nucleotides match TRBD1. Germline values: CDR1 SSHAT, CDR2 FNYEAQ (reference sequence). The trim removed 1 base at V and 1 base at J, leaving 6 bases unmatched. CDR3 length equals 16 residues. CDR3: CASSLGRAGGQETQYF. The CDR3 coding sequence is TGTGCCAGCAGCTTAGGGAGAGCAGGGGGCCAAGAGACCCAGTACTTC.

To note about this clone: This specimen includes other DNA sequences encoding the same CDR3. The chain couples TRBV4-1 to TRBJ2-3; D may be TRBD2 (6 bases). Looked up from germline, CDR1 is MGHRA and CDR2 is YSYEKL. Trimming took 6 bases from V and 4 from J, leaving 11 bases between them. This CDR3 contains 13 residues. CDR3 in amino acids: CASSPVAADTQYF. CDR3 sequence (DNA): TGCGCCAGCAGTCCAGTAGCGGCAGATACGCAGTATTTT.

The gene calls are TRBV11-3 and TRBJ1-5; D possibly corresponds to TRBD1 (5 bases). Germline-derived CDR1 and CDR2 are SGHNT and YENEEA. V lost 5 bases and J lost 6, with 17 bases in between. The CDR3 runs to 15 residues. The CDR3 sequence: CASSAGRGFSQPQHF. Written as DNA, the CDR3 is TGTGCCAGCAGCGCGGGACGGGGTTTTAGTCAGCCCCAGCATTTT.

The CDR3: CSVQAGYGETQYF. The CDR3 nucleotides are TGCAGCGTCCAAGCGGGGTACGGAGAGACCCAGTACTTC. The chain uses TRBV29-1 and TRBJ2-5; the match to TRBD2 covers 7 bases. The CDR3 has 13 residues. Germline-derived CDR1 and CDR2 are SQVTM and ANQGSEA. With V trimmed by 6 bases and J by 4 bases, 8 bases remained unmatched.

This sequence joins TRBV14 and TRBJ2-2, with 8 nucleotides matching TRBD2. Trimming took 0 bases from V and 4 from J; bases not matched to a gene: 7. This CDR3 has 17 residues. Germline V lookup: CDR1 SGHDN, CDR2 FVKESK. CDR3 DNA: TGTGCCAGCAGCCAAGATAAACTAGCGGCGGGCACCGGGGAGCTGTTTTTT. Encoded protein: CASSQDKLAAGTGELFF.

This chain uses TRBV12-5 with TRBJ1-2; the match to TRBD1 covers 8 bases. The CDR3 spans 15 residues. Trimming removed 5 bases from V and 4 bases from J; junction bases left unmatched: 9. The germline gives CDR1 LGHNT, CDR2 FRNRAP. The CDR3 reads CASGHRQGSGYGYTF. In DNA form, the CDR3 reads TGTGCTAGTGGTCACAGACAGGGGTCGGGCTATGGCTACACCTTC. The full variable domain, in which reference TRBV12-5 and TRBJ1-2 provide the parts outside the CDR3, is DARVTQTPRHKVTEMGQEVTMRCQPILGHNTVFWYRQTMMQGLELLAYFRNRAPLDDSGMPKDRFSAEMPDATLATLKIQPSEPRDSAVYFCASGHRQGSGYGYTFGSGTRLTVV.

The rearrangement uses TRBV4-1 and TRBJ1-4; TRBD1 matches at 11 bases. This CDR3 contains 15 residues. Looked up from germline, CDR1 is MGHRA and CDR2 is YSYEKL. The V gene end was trimmed by 3 bases and the J gene end by 7 bases; junction bases not matched to a gene: 4. As DNA, the CDR3 is TGCGCCAGCAGCCACCTGGACAGGGGGCCTGAAAAACTGTTTTTT. Translation gives CASSHLDRGPEKLFF.